This is a list of T cell receptor beta chains from one sample in a study of CD8 T cells in Susac syndrome. TCRdb fed the immunoSEQ multiplex PCR reads into MiXCR, producing one record per CDR3 protein. The sample includes about 150,000 distinct CDR3 sequences, approximately 95% of them seen just once. Input material: CD8+ T cells from PBMCs. The receptors derive from a human donor with Susac syndrome. CDR3s leave out the opening cysteine and the closing phenylalanine or tryptophan. Fields, in order: V gene, clone size, J gene, CDR3 protein. The size of a clone is reported for some rows only, either as once, few or many, or as a class for expanded clones.

TRBV13	NA	TRBJ2-1	ASSTAGTGPNEQF
TRBV20-1	NA	TRBJ2-1	SAYGLAGYNEQF
TRBV7-9	NA	TRBJ2-5	ASSLATGVETQY
TRBV6-5	NA	TRBJ2-1	ASTQSSGSHNEQF
TRBV30	once	TRBJ2-7	AWIHSQTYEQY
TRBV27	NA	TRBJ2-1	ASSLLAGLGNEQF
TRBV13	NA	TRBJ1-2	ASSEAGTGKGYT
TRBV6-5	NA	TRBJ2-5	ASIPGTSGTQY
TRBV7-2	once	TRBJ2-3	ASSLGDSSTDTQY
TRBV5-8	NA	TRBJ2-1	ASSPRPGTGAHEQF
TRBV5-1	NA	TRBJ2-1	ASSRGGTFNEQF
TRBV9	NA	TRBJ2-2	ASSGSRVANTGELF
TRBV12-3/TRBV12-4	NA	TRBJ2-4	AGGQGVAKNIQY
TRBV14	NA	TRBJ1-1	ASSQISLNTEAF
TRBV15	NA	TRBJ2-1	ATSSGGRADNNEQF
TRBV28	few	TRBJ2-7	ASSLRGGYEQY
TRBV27	NA	TRBJ2-5	ASSFGDREKTQY
TRBV4-1	NA	TRBJ1-3	ASSLNGGISGNTIY
TRBV13	NA	TRBJ2-7	ASSFFDRDRPYEQY
TRBV5-1	NA	TRBJ2-1	ASSLVGLGGKENEQF
TRBV12-3/TRBV12-4	once	TRBJ1-1	ASSSGEAF
TRBV14	NA	TRBJ2-1	ASSRGDSYNEQF
TRBV12-3/TRBV12-4	NA	TRBJ1-1	ASSSPTEAF
TRBV6-2/TRBV6-3	NA	TRBJ2-1	ASRVGYNEQF
TRBV6-1	NA	TRBJ1-1	ASLKIRDTENTEAF
TRBV2	NA	TRBJ2-7	ASSGRARYEQY
TRBV7-8	NA	TRBJ1-1	ASSQGGQTGEAF